The source of this TCR beta chain is a study of shared clonotypes between healthy human individuals. Whole-study results and caveats: Clonotypes which were not shared had lower generation probabilities than clonotypes that all four donors shared.

The V gene lost 6 bases and the J gene lost 5 bases, with 11 bases spanning the gap. Germline V lookup: CDR1 MNHEY, CDR2 SVGAGI. The CDR3 has 13 amino acids. Sequenced by immunoSEQ multiplex PCR; TCRdb stores in-frame clones only, minus some. The data hold more than 1,200,000 clones, with around 98.5% observed a single time. This clone has just one count. Its antigen is still unknown. Naive CD45RA+ and memory CD45RA-negative subsets were split from CD4+ cells. This clonotype was obtained from a man aged 25 to 40 in good health. Sequences were obtained from naive CD4+ T cells sorted from blood. Subset given: CD45RA+ positively selected. The chain carries TRBV6-5 and TRBJ1-5, with D perhaps matching TRBD1 (5 bases). The CDR3 is CASRAGMDQPQHF. CDR3 nucleotides: TGTGCCAGCAGGGCAGGGATGGATCAGCCCCAGCATTTT.